The present entry profiles one TCR beta chain with its context. This specimen comes from a study of blood T cell repertoires in COVID-19. Study summary: Whether acute or convalescent, the COVID-19 samples came from the United States, Italy and Spain. PBMCs, B-cell-depleted T cells, or T cells provided the cDNA or gDNA that made up the material.

Authors' processing steps: Amplification with reference gene primers provided the estimates of nucleated cell counts. Here immunoSEQ multiplex PCR was the method, and the copy in TCRdb shows in-frame clones only, minus some. Clone size and the V and J calls come from that table; the DNA yielded D and trimming. The sample consists of approximately 64,000 clones, about 88% of them appearing once. This CDR3 has 13 residues. Trimming took off 8 bases at V and 5 bases at J, with 13 bases between the two ends. Germline loops: CDR1 SNHLY, CDR2 FYNNEI. This sequence was found in an older man with acute or convalescent COVID-19. Input material: peripheral blood. The chain joins TRBV2 to TRBJ2-1; D perhaps matches TRBD2 (7 bases). For the CDR3, the DNA is TGTGCCAGCGGTAGGGGGGGGAACAATGAGCAGTTCTTC. It specifies CASGRGGNNEQFF.